This TCR beta chain was recovered during a study of T cell repertoires in cytomegalovirus infection. For the study at large: In public TCR beta signatures, there were indications of both CMV infection and matching HLA type.

Regarding the study as a whole: Ex vivo, HLA-C-restricted CMV-specific TCR beta clonotypes prevailed over the rest of the response. CMV carriers with the relevant HLA were identified by cumulative public TCR beta family frequency.

MiXCR, applied by TCRdb to the reads, yields one record per CDR3 protein. Of about 740,000 distinct CDR3 sequences in the sample, approximately 34% were seen once. Details on this clonotype: Its target is unknown.

This CDR3 spans 14 amino acids. V lost 7 bases to trimming and J lost 8 bases, with 17 bases between them. Germline lookup yields CDR1 MDHEN and CDR2 SYDVKM. The receptor comes from a human donor in good health (CMV status not recorded). Some clones in this sample may be carry-over from other donors' samples. This sequence joins TRBV28 and TRBJ1-4; perhaps TRBD1 as D (6 bases). The specimen sequenced was PBMCs. The DNA for the CDR3 is TGTGCCAGCACCTGGACGGGGGCAGGGGAAAAACTGTTTTTT. It is translated as CASTWTGAGEKLFF.